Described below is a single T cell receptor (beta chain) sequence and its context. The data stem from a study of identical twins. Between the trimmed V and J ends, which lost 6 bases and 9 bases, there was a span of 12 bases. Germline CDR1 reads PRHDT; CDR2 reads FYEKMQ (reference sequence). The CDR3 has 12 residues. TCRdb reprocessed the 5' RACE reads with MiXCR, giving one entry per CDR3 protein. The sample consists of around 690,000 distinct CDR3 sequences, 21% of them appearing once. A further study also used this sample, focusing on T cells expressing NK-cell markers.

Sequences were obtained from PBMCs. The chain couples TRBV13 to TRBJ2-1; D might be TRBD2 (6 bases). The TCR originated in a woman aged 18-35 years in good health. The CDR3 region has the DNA TGTGCCAGCAGGCGACTAGTGGGTGAGCAGTTCTTC. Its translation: CASRRLVGEQFF.